This TCR beta chain was recovered during a study of Graves' ophthalmopathy and Graves' hyperthyroidism. Study as a whole: Where ophthalmopathy was absent within 18 months of follow-up, hyperthyroidism was stable.

J gave up 3 bases and V 4 bases, and 12 bases lay outside the gene matches. The CDR3 totals 18 residues. Germline V CDR1 and CDR2: SGHTA, FQGTGA. Orbital computed tomography, thyroid ultrasound, TRAb, serum thyroxine and clinical symptoms formed the basis of diagnosis. This clonotype came up a few times. Its matching antigen is unknown. Study-level results: As the model predicted ophthalmopathy progression, it achieved a sensitivity of approximately 65% and a specificity of roughly 72%. The majority of expanded thyroid clonotypes above 0.001 frequency also occurred in blood.

Amplification from RNA transcripts yielded the TCR beta CDR3 regions. HTBI-primed RT-PCR formed the first round, and a multiplex PCR formed the second. TCRdb passed the multiplex PCR reads through MiXCR, listing each CDR3 protein once. The profile covers about 590,000 distinct CDR3 sequences, with under 45% appearing a single time and about 4.2% taken by the ten largest. This chain connects TRBV7-3 to TRBJ1-1; 12 bases align to TRBD1. Material for sequencing was peripheral blood or thyroid tissue (not recorded which). The sequence was collected from an adult man with Graves' hyperthyroidism. The CDR3 region is CASSSRPGQGALDTEAFF. The CDR3 coding sequence is TGTGCCAGCAGCTCGCGACCGGGACAGGGGGCTTTAGACACTGAAGCTTTCTTT.